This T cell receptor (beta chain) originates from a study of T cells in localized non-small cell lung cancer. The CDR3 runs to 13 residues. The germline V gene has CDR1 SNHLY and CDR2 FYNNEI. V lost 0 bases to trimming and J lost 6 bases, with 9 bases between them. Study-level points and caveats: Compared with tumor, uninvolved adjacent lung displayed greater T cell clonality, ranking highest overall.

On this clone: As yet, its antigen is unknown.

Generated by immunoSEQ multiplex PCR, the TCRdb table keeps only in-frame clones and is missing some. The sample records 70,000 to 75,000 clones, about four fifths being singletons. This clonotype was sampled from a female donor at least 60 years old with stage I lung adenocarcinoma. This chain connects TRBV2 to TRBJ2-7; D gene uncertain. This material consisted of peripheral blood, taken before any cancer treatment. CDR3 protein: CASSEALVVEQYF. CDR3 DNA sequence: TGTGCCAGCAGTGAAGCGCTGGTTGTCGAGCAGTACTTC.